This T cell receptor beta chain comes out of a study of OX40 agonist ivuxolimab in advanced cancers. With V trimmed by 5 bases and J by 5 bases, 10 bases remained unmatched. Germline CDR1 and CDR2: LNHDA and SQIVND (reference sequence). This CDR3 region has 16 residues. The table came from immunoSEQ multiplex PCR; TCRdb's copy has only in-frame clones and leaves some out. Among about 61,000 clones, 86% were seen once, and the ten largest hold about 1.2%. The specimen was CD4+ or CD8+ T cells sorted from blood, collected in a trial of the OX40 agonist ivuxolimab. The TCR comes from an adult with an advanced solid tumor such as melanoma, head and neck, liver or kidney cancer. V gene TRBV19 combines with J gene TRBJ1-5, with TRBD1 matching 9 bases. CDR3 bases: TGTGCCAGTAGTTATTCCGGGACAGGGTATTATCAGCCCCAGCATTTT. Residues: CASSYSGTGYYQPQHF.